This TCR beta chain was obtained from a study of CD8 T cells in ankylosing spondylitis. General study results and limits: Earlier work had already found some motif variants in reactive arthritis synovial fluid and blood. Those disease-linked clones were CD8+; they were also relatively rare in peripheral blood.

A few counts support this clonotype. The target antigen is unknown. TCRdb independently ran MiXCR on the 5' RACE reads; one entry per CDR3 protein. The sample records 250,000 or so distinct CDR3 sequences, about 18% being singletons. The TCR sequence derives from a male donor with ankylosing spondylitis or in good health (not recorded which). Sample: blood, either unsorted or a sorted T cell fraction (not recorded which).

The CDR3 sequence is CASSLGSRYQETQYF. As DNA, the CDR3 is TGTGCCAGCAGTTTGGGATCTCGATACCAAGAGACCCAGTACTTC. This chain links TRBV28 with TRBJ2-5; D is unresolved. The CDR3 is made up of 15 amino acids. The V gene's germline CDR1 is MDHEN and CDR2 SYDVKM. Trimming left V 3 bases short and J 0 bases short, with 11 bases between.